This TCR beta chain was identified in a study of blood T cell repertoires in COVID-19. Libraries were prepared by immunoSEQ multiplex PCR; TCRdb keeps only in-frame clonotypes and omits some of them. The data show under 300,000 clones, about nine tenths seen once. Germline V gene lookup returns CDR1 SGHDT and CDR2 YYEEEE. The CDR3 totals 17 residues. The J segment lost 2 bases and the V segment lost 1 base, leaving 6 bases of the junction unmatched. Individuals drawn from 24 US areas were about 18 to 100 years old. Among Cohort 3 donors, those recovered had two negative PCRs, clearance, or symptom resolution.

This receptor was taken from a middle-aged woman who had recovered from COVID-19. The material sequenced was PBMCs or T cells enriched from blood (not recorded which). The gene calls are TRBV5-6 and TRBJ1-6; the match to TRBD1 covers 7 bases. The DNA of the CDR3 is TGTGCCAGCAGCTTGTTGACTGACAGGGCCTATAATTCACCCCTCCACTTT. It encodes CASSLLTDRAYNSPLHF.